The table lists the clone carrying this TCR beta chain with a count of one. Its antigen is not identified. The data originate from a study of CD8+ T cells in alopecia areata. Treatment here: oral pan-JAK inhibitor, 5-10 mg twice daily. Study-wide results and caveats: Just one nonresponder means the tie between baseline CD8+ expansion and response stays uncertain.

The sequencing template was cDNA reverse transcribed from extracted RNA. Profiling relied on immunoSEQ multiplex PCR, and the TCRdb table lists in-frame clones only, not all of them. The table records about 150,000 clones, 55% to 75% of them present only once. V lost 4 bases, J lost 5 bases, and 7 bases stayed unmatched. The V gene's germline CDR1 is SGHRS and CDR2 YFSETQ. The CDR3 totals 14 residues. The gene calls are TRBV5-1 and TRBJ2-5; TRBD2 aligns across 8 bases. The input for sequencing was CD4+ T cells sorted from blood, taken at week 4, from a patient treated with tofacitinib. The receptor was derived from a human donor with alopecia areata. The CDR3: CASSPAGGWETQYF. The CDR3 DNA sequence: TGCGCCAGCAGCCCGGCGGGGGGCTGGGAGACCCAGTACTTC.